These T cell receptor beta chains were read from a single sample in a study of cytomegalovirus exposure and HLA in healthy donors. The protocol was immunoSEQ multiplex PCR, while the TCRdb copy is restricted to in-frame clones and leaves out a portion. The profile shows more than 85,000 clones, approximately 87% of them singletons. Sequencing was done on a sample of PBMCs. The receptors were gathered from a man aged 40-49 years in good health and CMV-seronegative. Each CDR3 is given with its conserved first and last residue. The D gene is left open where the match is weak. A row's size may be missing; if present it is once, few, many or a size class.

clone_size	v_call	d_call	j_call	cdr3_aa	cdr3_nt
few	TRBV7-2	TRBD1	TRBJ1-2	CASRSGQGAQGYTF	TGTGCCAGCAGGTCGGGACAGGGGGCACAGGGCTACACCTTC
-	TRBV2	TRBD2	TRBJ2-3	CASSGLAGGMDTQYF	TGTGCCAGCAGCGGACTAGCGGGGGGTATGGATACGCAGTATTTT
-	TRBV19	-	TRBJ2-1	CASSIRGGHSSYNEQFF	TGTGCCAGTAGTATTCGAGGAGGGCATAGCTCCTACAATGAGCAGTTCTTC
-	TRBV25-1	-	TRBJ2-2	CASSELGGAGELFF	TGTGCCAGCAGTGAGTTAGGGGGAGCCGGGGAGCTGTTTTTT
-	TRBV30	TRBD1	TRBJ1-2	CAWSTGQDYGYTF	TGTGCCTGGAGCACGGGACAGGACTATGGCTACACCTTC
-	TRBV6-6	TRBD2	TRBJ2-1	CASSSTGGAYNEQFF	TGTGCCAGCAGTTCCACGGGGGGGGCCTACAATGAGCAGTTCTTC
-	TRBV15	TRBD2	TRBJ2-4	CATSRVVLAGANIQYF	TGTGCCACCAGCAGAGTAGTCCTAGCGGGGGCAAACATTCAGTACTTC
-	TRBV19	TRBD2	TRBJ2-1	CASESSGGAYNEQFF	TGTGCCAGCGAGTCTAGCGGGGGGGCCTACAATGAGCAGTTCTTC
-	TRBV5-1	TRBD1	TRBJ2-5	CASSLEGQVQETQYF	TGCGCCAGCAGCTTGGAGGGACAGGTTCAAGAGACCCAGTACTTC
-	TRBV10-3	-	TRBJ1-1	CAISESTVQDTEAFF	TGTGCCATCAGTGAGTCGACGGTTCAGGACACTGAAGCTTTCTTT
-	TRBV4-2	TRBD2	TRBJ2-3	CASSHQRGGTDTQYF	TGTGCCAGCAGCCACCAGCGGGGCGGCACAGATACGCAGTATTTT
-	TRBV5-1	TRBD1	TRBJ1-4	CASSTGQGGSEKLFF	TGCGCCAGCAGCACTGGACAGGGAGGGAGTGAAAAACTGTTTTTT
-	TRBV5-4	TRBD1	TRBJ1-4	CASSLAPDRRSWGQEKLFF	TGTGCCAGCAGCTTGGCGCCGGACAGGCGGTCTTGGGGTCAGGAAAAACTGTTTTTT
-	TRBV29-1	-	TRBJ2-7	CSVEIRTASYEQYF	TGCAGCGTTGAAATAAGGACAGCTTCCTACGAGCAGTACTTC
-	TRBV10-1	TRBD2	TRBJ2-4	CASSTRLAGVGAKNIQYF	TGCGCCAGCAGTACCCGACTAGCGGGGGTGGGGGCCAAAAACATTCAGTACTTC
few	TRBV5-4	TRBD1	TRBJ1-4	CASRSTGAGEKLFF	TGTGCCAGCAGATCGACAGGGGCAGGTGAAAAACTGTTTTTT
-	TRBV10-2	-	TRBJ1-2	CASSEPVNYGYTF	TGCGCCAGCAGTGAGCCAGTAAACTATGGCTACACCTTC
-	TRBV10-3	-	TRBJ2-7	CAISGGFEQYF	TGTGCCATCAGTGGAGGGTTCGAGCAGTACTTC
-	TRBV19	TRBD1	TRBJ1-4	CASSGTGGSEKLFF	TGTGCCAGTAGTGGGACAGGGGGCAGTGAAAAACTGTTTTTT
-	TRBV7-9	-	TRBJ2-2	CASSWTVNTGELFF	TGTGCCAGCAGTTGGACAGTCAACACCGGGGAGCTGTTTTTT
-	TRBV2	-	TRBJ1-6	CASTYSSVPLHF	TGTGCCAGCACGTACTCCTCCGTGCCCCTCCACTTT
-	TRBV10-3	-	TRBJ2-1	CAIRGDHSDNEQFF	TGTGCCATCAGGGGAGACCATTCCGACAATGAGCAGTTCTTC
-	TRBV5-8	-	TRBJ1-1	CASSLRGGIGTEAFF	TGTGCCAGCAGCTTGCGAGGGGGAATAGGGACTGAAGCTTTCTTT
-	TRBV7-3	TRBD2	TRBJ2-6	CASSLTGGAGANVLTF	TGTGCCAGCAGCTTAACCGGGGGGGCCGGGGCCAACGTCCTGACTTTC
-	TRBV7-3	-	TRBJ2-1	CASSPAGGESRVEQFF	TGTGCCAGCAGCCCTGCAGGAGGGGAGTCTCGAGTTGAGCAGTTCTTC
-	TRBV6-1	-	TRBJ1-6	CASSEVAGVYNSPLHF	TGTGCCAGCAGTGAAGTTGCGGGGGTATATAATTCACCCCTCCACTTT
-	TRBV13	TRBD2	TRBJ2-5	CASSYRGGAGETQYF	TGTGCCAGCAGCTATCGCGGGGGGGCTGGGGAGACCCAGTACTTC
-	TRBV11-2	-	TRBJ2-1	CASSLSDISYNEQFF	TGTGCCAGCAGCTTGTCCGACATCTCCTACAATGAGCAGTTCTTC
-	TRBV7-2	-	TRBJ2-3	CASSLDGQRATDTQYF	TGTGCCAGCAGCTTAGATGGGCAGAGGGCAACAGATACGCAGTATTTT